One sample yielded the 9 T cell receptor beta chains listed below, sequenced in a study of blood T cell repertoires in COVID-19. The protocol was immunoSEQ multiplex PCR, while the TCRdb copy is restricted to in-frame clones and leaves out a portion. Among 310,000 or so clones listed, around 80% were seen once. Sequencing was performed on peripheral blood. These receptors came from a woman between 50 and 59 years old with acute or convalescent COVID-19.

V gene TRBV24-1 combines with J gene TRBJ1-2, with 8 bases matching TRBD1. J lost 5 bases, V lost 4 bases, and 5 bases had no gene match. CDR3 length: 14 amino acids. CDR1 is KGHDR and CDR2 is SFDVKD in the germline V gene. The CDR3 DNA reads as TGTGCCACCAGTGACCCGGACAGGGTATATGGCTACACCTTC. This sequence encodes CATSDPDRVYGYTF.

The table lists this clone with a few counts. The chain has TRBV6-2 or TRBV6-3 and TRBJ2-2; 7 bases are a match to TRBD2. From germline, CDR1 is MNHEY and CDR2 SVGEGT. Trimming cost V 6 bases and J 1 base; bases outside gene matches: 8. CDR3 length equals 16 residues. The CDR3 sequence: CASSRRGLLNTGELFF. In nucleotides, the CDR3 is TGTGCCAGCAGCCGCCGGGGACTACTGAACACCGGGGAGCTGTTTTTT.

V and J are TRBV29-1 and TRBJ1-3, with D possibly being TRBD1 (6 bases). CDR1 is SQVTM and CDR2 is ANQGSEA in the germline V gene. CDR3 length equals 11 residues. Trimming took off 7 bases at V and 8 bases at J, with 12 bases between the two ends. CDR3 residues: CSASGEHTIYF. As DNA, the CDR3 is TGCAGCGCTTCAGGGGAGCACACCATATATTTT.

The CDR3 loop is CASSLTGDSSYNEQFF. The DNA of the CDR3 is TGTGCCAGCAGCCTAACAGGGGACAGCTCCTACAATGAGCAGTTCTTC. The V call is TRBV4-2, the J call TRBJ2-1; 7 positions match TRBD1. The CDR3 has 16 residues. With V trimmed by 4 bases and J by 0 bases, 6 bases remained unmatched. The germline CDR1 and CDR2 sequences are LGHNA and YNFKEQ.

The chain carries TRBV4-1 and TRBJ1-2; D is uncertain. CDR3 length: 16 residues. Trimming cost V 0 bases and J 1 base, with 12 bases left between them. Germline CDR1 and CDR2: MGHRA and YSYEKL. Here the CDR3 reads CASSQDEGGLNYGYTF. CDR3 sequence (DNA): TGCGCCAGCAGCCAAGACGAGGGAGGCCTTAACTATGGCTACACCTTC.

The CDR3 nucleotides read TGTGCCACCAGTCTAATGACAGGGAATTATGGTGAGCAGTTCTTC. Its translation: CATSLMTGNYGEQFF. V gene TRBV24-1 combines with J gene TRBJ2-1; 7 nucleotides align to TRBD1. Losses at the gene ends were 6 bases for V and 9 bases for J; bases not matched to a gene: 13. The length of the CDR3 is 15 residues. Germline values: CDR1 KGHDR, CDR2 SFDVKD.

The CDR3: CATSDFGLRGAFQETQYF. The CDR3 region has the DNA TGTGCCACCAGTGATTTTGGTCTGCGGGGGGCTTTCCAAGAGACCCAGTACTTC. The chain combines TRBV24-1 with TRBJ2-5; 8 bases align to TRBD2. V dropped 1 base and J dropped 1; count of bases not matched to a gene: 10. Germline V gene data show CDR1 as KGHDR and CDR2 as SFDVKD. The CDR3 runs to 18 residues.

The chain has TRBV27 and TRBJ1-1, with TRBD1 identical over 9 bases. V lost 2 bases and J lost 4; bases outside the gene matches: 11. CDR1 MNHEY and CDR2 SMNVEV come from the germline V gene (reference sequence). There are 17 residues in the CDR3. This chain's CDR3 is CASSLGSGQGAVTEAFF. As DNA, the CDR3 is TGTGCCAGCAGTTTAGGTTCGGGACAGGGAGCGGTCACTGAAGCTTTCTTT.

The chain joins TRBV10-3 to TRBJ2-1; D gene ambiguous. Germline V CDR1 and CDR2: ENHRY, SYGVKD. V gave up 3 bases and J gave up 10 bases, with 10 bases separating them. The CDR3 totals 12 residues. CDR3 loop: CAISDEALEQFF. For the CDR3, the DNA is TGTGCCATCAGTGATGAGGCTCTGGAGCAGTTCTTC.